The rows below give T cell receptor beta chains drawn from one sample of a study of blood T cell repertoires in COVID-19. Sequencing was performed with immunoSEQ multiplex PCR; in TCRdb, only in-frame clones are kept and a portion is missing. The table records over 150,000 clones, 80% to 90% of them present only once. The sample was peripheral blood. These receptors were taken from a woman aged 18 to 35 who had recovered from COVID-19. CDR3s include the opening cysteine and the closing phenylalanine or tryptophan. Each record gives: clone size, D gene, V gene, J gene, CDR3 DNA, CDR3 protein. The D gene is left open where the match is weak. Where a row states a size, it is once, few, many or the class of an expanded clone; other rows omit it.

NA,TRBD1,TRBV19,TRBJ2-5,TGTGCCAGTAGAGGGACAGGGCATGGGGAGACCCAGTACTTC,CASRGTGHGETQYF
NA,TRBD1,TRBV18,TRBJ2-1,TGTGCCAGCTCCCAAACCGGGACAGGGGGCTCCTACAATGAGCAGTTCTTC,CASSQTGTGGSYNEQFF
NA,NA,TRBV6-6,TRBJ1-3,TGTGCCAGCAGTTTGTCCAGGGTTTTGGGCGGTGGCACCATATATTTT,CASSLSRVLGGGTIYF
NA,TRBD2,TRBV27,TRBJ2-5,TGTGCCAGCAGTCCCTTAGCGGGAGTTGGAGAGACCCAGTACTTC,CASSPLAGVGETQYF
NA,NA,TRBV10-3,TRBJ1-2,TGTGCCATCAGTGAGTCGATAACCGGGAGGAGCTATGGCTACACCTTC,CAISESITGRSYGYTF
NA,NA,TRBV6-1,TRBJ2-5,TGTGCCAGCAGTGAGACAGCTCGAGAGACCCAGTACTTC,CASSETARETQYF
few,NA,TRBV20-1,TRBJ1-3,TGCAGTGCTAGTAGGACAGCATCTGGAAACACCATATATTTT,CSASRTASGNTIYF
NA,TRBD2,TRBV5-4,TRBJ2-3,TGTGCCAGCAGCTTTCGGAGCGGGAGTGTTGACACAGATACGCAGTATTTT,CASSFRSGSVDTDTQYF
NA,TRBD1,TRBV27,TRBJ2-3,TGTGCCAGCAGTACCCCGGGACAGGGAATAGATACGCAGTATTTT,CASSTPGQGIDTQYF
NA,TRBD2,TRBV7-3,TRBJ2-5,TGTGCCAGCAGCCCCGGGACTAGCGGGGGAAAAGAGACCCAGTACTTC,CASSPGTSGGKETQYF
NA,NA,TRBV4-1,TRBJ1-3,TGCGCCAGCAGCCAAGAGTATAGCCTCTCTGGAAACACCATATATTTT,CASSQEYSLSGNTIYF
once,TRBD1,TRBV5-1,TRBJ1-1,TGCGCCAGCAGACCAAATACCGGGACAGTACCCGAAGCTTTCTTT,CASRPNTGTVPEAFF
NA,NA,TRBV6-5,TRBJ1-1,TGTGCCAGCAGTCACCACGGGGGGCGAACTGAAGCTTTCTTT,CASSHHGGRTEAFF
NA,TRBD2,TRBV6-6,TRBJ2-3,TGTGCCAGCAGTTACAGTGGCGGGGGAGCAGATACGCAGTATTTT,CASSYSGGGADTQYF
once,NA,TRBV5-8,TRBJ1-6,TGTGCCAGCAGCTCACAGGATTCACCCCTCCACTTT,CASSSQDSPLHF
NA,NA,TRBV7-3,TRBJ2-6,TGTGCCAGCAGCTTAAGAGGTGTCTCTGGGGCCAACGTCCTGACTTTC,CASSLRGVSGANVLTF
NA,NA,TRBV5-1,TRBJ2-5,TGCGCCAGCAGCCAGCGAAGTCCCGGCGGGGAGACCCAGTACTTC,CASSQRSPGGETQYF
once,TRBD1,TRBV18,TRBJ1-1,TGTGCCAGCTCACCGGGAAGGACAGGGGGCGGTACTGAAGCTTTCTTT,CASSPGRTGGGTEAFF
NA,NA,TRBV19,TRBJ1-2,TGTGCCAGTAGTATGCTTCAGGGAGGTGGCACCTTC,CASSMLQGGGTF
NA,TRBD1,TRBV5-1,TRBJ1-1,TGCGCCAGCAGCCTCCGAACAGGGGTGAACACTGAAGCTTTCTTT,CASSLRTGVNTEAFF
NA,TRBD1,TRBV9,TRBJ2-3,TGTGCCAGCAGCCCCTCCGGGACAGGGATAGATACGCAGTATTTT,CASSPSGTGIDTQYF
NA,NA,TRBV6-5,TRBJ1-2,TGTGCCAGCAGTTCCTGGGACAATAGGGCTAGCTATGGCTACACCTTC,CASSSWDNRASYGYTF
NA,NA,TRBV27,TRBJ2-2,TGTGCCAGCAGTTTAGGGGGACAAACTACCGGGGAGCTGTTTTTT,CASSLGGQTTGELFF
NA,NA,TRBV5-5,TRBJ1-2,TGTGCCAGCAGCCTCAGGGCCACGGATGGCTACACCTTC,CASSLRATDGYTF
NA,TRBD1,TRBV27,TRBJ1-5,TGTGCCAGCAGCTCCATCACGGGACAGGGGGGTCAGCCCCAGCATTTT,CASSSITGQGGQPQHF
NA,TRBD2,TRBV9,TRBJ2-1,TGTGCCAGCAGCGTCAGCGGGAGTACCTACAATGAGCAGTTCTTC,CASSVSGSTYNEQFF
NA,TRBD1,TRBV11-2,TRBJ2-2,TGTGCCAGCAGCTCCTACAGGGGCTCCAACACCGGGGAGCTGTTTTTT,CASSSYRGSNTGELFF
NA,NA,TRBV5-4,TRBJ1-1,TGTGCCAGCAGCTTGCAGGAACGGAACACTGAAGCTTTCTTT,CASSLQERNTEAFF
NA,NA,TRBV6-5,TRBJ1-3,TGTGCCAGCAAGGCAGGGGTCTACTCTGGAAACACCATATATTTT,CASKAGVYSGNTIYF
NA,TRBD1,TRBV5-1,TRBJ2-7,TGCGCCAGCAGCAGCACCGGGACAGGTCGCATGAAGTACTTC,CASSSTGTGRMKYF
NA,NA,TRBV24-1,TRBJ1-1,TGTGCCACCAGTGGGACAGCGAACACTGAAGCTTTCTTT,CATSGTANTEAFF
NA,TRBD1,TRBV6-5,TRBJ2-7,TGTGCCAGCAGTCGGACAGGAGCCTCCTACGAGCAGTACTTC,CASSRTGASYEQYF
NA,NA,TRBV18,TRBJ1-5,TGTGCCAGCTCACCAGGGGGGAGCAATCAGCCCCAGCATTTT,CASSPGGSNQPQHF